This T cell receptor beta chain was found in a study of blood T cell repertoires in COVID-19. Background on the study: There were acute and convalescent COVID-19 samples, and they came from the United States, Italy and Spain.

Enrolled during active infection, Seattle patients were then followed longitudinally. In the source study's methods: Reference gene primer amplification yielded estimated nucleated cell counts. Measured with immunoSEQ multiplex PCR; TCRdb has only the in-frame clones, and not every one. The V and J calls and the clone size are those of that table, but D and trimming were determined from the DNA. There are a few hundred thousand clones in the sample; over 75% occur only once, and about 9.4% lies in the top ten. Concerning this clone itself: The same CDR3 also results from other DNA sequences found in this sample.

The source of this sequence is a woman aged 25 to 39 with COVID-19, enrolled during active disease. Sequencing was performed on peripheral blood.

The CDR3 region has the DNA TGTGCCTGGACTCTTTGGAGACTGGATTCACCCCTCCACTTT. Its protein is CAWTLWRLDSPLHF. This chain links TRBV30 with TRBJ1-6; D remains unclear. Germline lookup yields CDR1 GTSNPN and CDR2 SVGIG (reference sequence). This CDR3 contains 14 residues. V shed 4 bases and J shed 8 bases, with 15 bases lying between them. Full variable domain (remainder filled in from reference TRBV30 and TRBJ1-6): SQTIHQWPATLVQPVGSPLSLECTVEGTSNPNLYWYRQAAGRGLQLLFYSVGIGQISSEVPQNLSASRPQDRQFILSSKKLLLSDSGFYLCAWTLWRLDSPLHFGNGTRLTVT.